The 8 T cell receptor beta chains presented below share a single source sample, sequenced in a study of Graves' ophthalmopathy and Graves' hyperthyroidism. Amplification targeted the TCR beta CDR3 regions, with RNA transcripts as the source material. Following a first-round RT-PCR that used HTBI primers, a second-round multiplex PCR was carried out. TCRdb ran MiXCR on the multiplex PCR reads and lists one entry per CDR3 protein. The data hold more than 300,000 distinct CDR3 sequences, with about a sixth observed a single time. The sequencing input was peripheral blood. The receptor set was obtained from an adult woman with stable Graves' hyperthyroidism.

This clonotype showed up many times. The V gene is TRBV6-1, the J gene TRBJ1-5; no reliable D call. Trimming cost V 7 bases and J 5 bases, with 15 bases left between them. Looked up from germline, CDR1 is MNHNS and CDR2 is SASEGT. This CDR3 comprises 14 residues. The CDR3 reads CASTPTVADQPQHF. In DNA, the CDR3 is TGTGCCAGCACTCCCACAGTGGCTGATCAGCCCCAGCATTTT.

This clonotype was seen at least ten times. V gene TRBV28 combines with J gene TRBJ2-5; possibly TRBD2 for D (6 bases). Germline lookup yields CDR1 MDHEN and CDR2 SYDVKM. There are 17 residues in the CDR3. Trimming removed 7 bases from V and 5 bases from J, with 26 bases in between. CDR3 DNA: TGTGCCAGCACCATAAAGGAGGGGTTTTGGGGTCTGGAGACCCAGTACTTC. Residues: CASTIKEGFWGLETQYF.

The sample holds many counts of this clonotype. The gene calls are TRBV3-1 and TRBJ2-7, with 13 bases that match TRBD2. Per germline, CDR1 LGHDT and CDR2 YNNKEL (reference sequence). With 1 base clipped from V and 10 bases from J, the junction kept 4 bases outside the gene matches. This CDR3 is 14 amino acids long. The chain's CDR3 is CASSQGLAGGSQYF. The DNA for the CDR3 is TGTGCCAGCAGCCAAGGACTAGCGGGAGGTAGTCAGTACTTC.

This clonotype appeared many times. The gene calls are TRBV28 and TRBJ1-2, with unresolved D. The CDR3 contains 13 residues. Deletions cut 0 bases from V and 4 bases from J, with 6 bases between. Germline loops: CDR1 MDHEN, CDR2 SYDVKM. CDR3: CASSLCRGYGYTF. In nucleotides, the CDR3 is TGTGCCAGCAGTTTATGTAGAGGCTATGGCTACACCTTC.

This clonotype was seen once. This may be a read error: a much more frequent sequence differs by one nucleotide. This chain uses TRBV28 with TRBJ2-7; 7 positions agree with TRBD1. The ends lost 8 bases at V and 2 bases at J; junction bases unmatched: 3. Germline V CDR1 and CDR2: MDHEN, SYDVKM. The CDR3 contains 12 residues. The CDR3 DNA reads TGTGCCAGCTTGGGACAGCCCTACGAGCAGTACTTC. It translates to CASLGQPYEQYF.

At least ten counts were recorded for this clonotype. V is TRBV29-1 and J is TRBJ2-3; 7 bases are shared with TRBD2. V lost 6 bases and J lost 0; bases outside the gene matches: 12. Germline V gene lookup returns CDR1 SQVTM and CDR2 ANQGSEA. This CDR3 spans 16 amino acids. The CDR3 protein is CSVGKPSGLSTDTQYF. CDR3 in DNA: TGCAGCGTCGGGAAACCTAGCGGACTTAGCACAGATACGCAGTATTTT.

V gene TRBV4-1 combines with J gene TRBJ2-2; 12 bases are shared with TRBD2. Germline CDR1 MGHRA, CDR2 YSYEKL. CDR3 size: 19 residues. With V trimmed by 0 bases and J by 2 bases, 7 bases remained unmatched. This CDR3 reads CASSQELVGLAGNTGELFF. The CDR3 DNA follows: TGCGCCAGCAGCCAAGAGCTCGTCGGACTAGCGGGAAACACCGGGGAGCTGTTTTTT.

This sequence joins TRBV7-9 and TRBJ2-5; the D gene is possibly TRBD1 (6 bases). V lost 6 bases and J lost 5, with 19 bases in between. CDR3 length equals 15 residues. Germline lookup yields CDR1 SEHNR and CDR2 FQNEAQ (reference sequence). As DNA, the CDR3 is TGTGCCAGCAGGACTACAGGGTTCCGACCGGAGACCCAGTACTTC. Translating it yields CASRTTGFRPETQYF. The entire variable domain, with the rest obtained from reference TRBV7-9 and TRBJ2-5, is as follows: DTGVSQNPRHKITKRGQNVTFRCDPISEHNRLYWYRQTLGQGPEFLTYFQNEAQLEKSRLLSDRFSAERPKGSFSTLEIQRTEQGDSAMYLCASRTTGFRPETQYFGPGTRLLVL.